This is a list of T cell receptor beta chains from one sample in a study of post-analysis software for immune sequencing data. In TCRdb, the PCR reads were re-called with MiXCR into one record per CDR3 protein. The table shows roughly 700,000 distinct CDR3 sequences, with 25% to 30% occurring only once. The sequencing input was blood. These receptors all stem from a girl aged 10-17 years with multiple sclerosis. Each CDR3 is given with its conserved first and last residue. The D gene is left open where the match is weak. Only part of the rows carry a size: once, few, many, or a class if the clone is expanded.

CDR3: CASSFLGQGALEQYF
DNA: TGTGCCAGCAGCTTCCTGGGACAGGGGGCCCTGGAGCAGTACTTC
size: few
V: TRBV7-2
D: TRBD1
J: TRBJ2-7

CDR3: CASSQLGSPNYGYTF
DNA: TGTGCCAGCAGCCAATTGGGGTCCCCTAACTATGGCTACACCTTC
size: .
V: TRBV4-2
D: .
J: TRBJ1-2

CDR3: CASSERSAGATQETQYF
DNA: TGTGCCAGCAGTGAAAGGTCAGCGGGGGCGACGCAAGAGACCCAGTACTTC
size: few
V: TRBV6-1
D: TRBD2
J: TRBJ2-5

CDR3: CASSVGGIGSYEQYF
DNA: TGTGCCAGCAGCGTCGGGGGAATAGGCTCCTACGAGCAGTACTTC
size: .
V: TRBV2
D: .
J: TRBJ2-7

CDR3: CASSFAGANVLTF
DNA: TGTGCCAGCAGTTTTGCTGGGGCCAACGTCCTGACTTTC
size: many
V: TRBV27
D: .
J: TRBJ2-6

CDR3: CSAGGGTDTQYF
DNA: TGCAGCGCCGGCGGGGGTACAGATACGCAGTATTTT
size: .
V: TRBV29-1
D: TRBD2
J: TRBJ2-3

CDR3: CASSQDRPGHNEKLFF
DNA: TGCGCCAGCAGCCAAGATCGGCCCGGGCATAATGAAAAACTGTTTTTT
size: few
V: TRBV4-3
D: .
J: TRBJ1-4

CDR3: CSARSYRGDNEQFF
DNA: TGCAGTGCTAGATCGTACAGGGGCGACAATGAGCAGTTCTTC
size: few
V: TRBV20-1
D: TRBD1
J: TRBJ2-1

CDR3: CACSLATETQYF
DNA: TGTGCCTGCAGCTTAGCAACAGAGACCCAGTACTTC
size: .
V: TRBV7-2
D: .
J: TRBJ2-5

CDR3: CASSFLGRGLAPSSYNEQFF
DNA: TGTGCCAGCAGTTTTCTTGGACGAGGACTAGCGCCGAGCTCCTACAATGAGCAGTTCTTC
size: .
V: TRBV12-3/TRBV12-4
D: TRBD2
J: TRBJ2-1

CDR3: CASSRTSYNEQFF
DNA: TGTGCCAGCAGCAGGACGTCCTACAATGAGCAGTTCTTC
size: many
V: TRBV6-2/TRBV6-3
D: .
J: TRBJ2-1

CDR3: CASSATLGAANYGYTF
DNA: TGTGCCAGCAGCGCGACATTGGGGGCCGCTAACTATGGCTACACCTTC
size: few
V: TRBV7-2
D: .
J: TRBJ1-2

CDR3: CAGSGGGGRALFNEQFF
DNA: TGTGCCGGCAGCGGAGGAGGCGGGAGGGCCCTCTTCAATGAGCAGTTCTTC
size: .
V: TRBV7-9
D: TRBD2
J: TRBJ2-1

CDR3: CASSLTGGRETEAFF
DNA: TGCGCCAGCAGCCTGACAGGGGGACGGGAGACTGAAGCTTTCTTT
size: .
V: TRBV5-1
D: TRBD1
J: TRBJ1-1

CDR3: CSVYHGLAANEQFF
DNA: TGCAGCGTCTACCACGGACTAGCGGCCAATGAGCAGTTCTTC
size: few
V: TRBV29-1
D: TRBD2
J: TRBJ2-1

CDR3: CASSQRRGRIGELFF
DNA: TGTGCCAGCAGCCAAAGAAGGGGGCGCATCGGGGAGCTGTTTTTT
size: few
V: TRBV3-1
D: TRBD1
J: TRBJ2-2

CDR3: CASSQVRTPETQYF
DNA: TGCGCCAGCAGCCAAGTCCGGACACCAGAGACCCAGTACTTC
size: .
V: TRBV4-1
D: .
J: TRBJ2-5

CDR3: CASREGGYNSPLHF
DNA: TGTGCCAGCAGGGAAGGTGGTTACAATTCACCCCTCCACTTT
size: many
V: TRBV6-6
D: .
J: TRBJ1-6

CDR3: CSVGWDSHEKLFF
DNA: TGCAGCGTTGGGTGGGACAGCCATGAAAAACTGTTTTTT
size: .
V: TRBV29-1
D: TRBD1
J: TRBJ1-4

CDR3: CASSQVLRGWGNEQFF
DNA: TGCGCCAGCAGCCAAGTGTTGAGGGGATGGGGCAATGAGCAGTTCTTC
size: .
V: TRBV4-3
D: .
J: TRBJ2-1

CDR3: CSAWGTSSNQPQHF
DNA: TGCAGTGCTTGGGGGACCTCTAGCAATCAGCCCCAGCATTTT
size: .
V: TRBV20-1
D: .
J: TRBJ1-5

CDR3: CASSTGTSNEQYF
DNA: TGTGCCAGCAGTACCGGGACTTCCAATGAGCAGTACTTC
size: once
V: TRBV27
D: .
J: TRBJ2-5

CDR3: CAISSYRANTEAFF
DNA: TGTGCCATCAGCTCCTACAGAGCGAACACTGAAGCTTTCTTT
size: few
V: TRBV10-3
D: .
J: TRBJ1-1

CDR3: CASSQAGAVDEQFF
DNA: TGCGCCAGCAGCCAAGCGGGAGCGGTCGATGAGCAGTTCTTC
size: .
V: TRBV4-3
D: .
J: TRBJ2-1

CDR3: CASSLAGSGFLVYEQYF
DNA: TGTGCCAGCAGCCTAGCCGGGTCCGGGTTTCTTGTCTACGAGCAGTACTTC
size: .
V: TRBV7-2
D: .
J: TRBJ2-7

CDR3: CASGRFGTGGNQPQHF
DNA: TGTGCCAGCGGCCGCTTCGGGACTGGGGGCAATCAGCCCCAGCATTTT
size: few
V: TRBV5-6
D: .
J: TRBJ1-5

CDR3: CSVDREGGHEQFF
DNA: TGCAGCGTTGACCGAGAGGGGGGGCATGAGCAGTTCTTC
size: .
V: TRBV29-1
D: .
J: TRBJ2-1

CDR3: CASSPLSSGTGVRETQYF
DNA: TGTGCCAGCTCACCACTTTCGTCCGGGACAGGGGTTCGGGAGACCCAGTACTTC
size: few
V: TRBV18
D: TRBD1
J: TRBJ2-5

CDR3: CASSRPSATNEKLFF
DNA: TGTGCCAGCAGTCGCCCTTCCGCAACTAATGAAAAACTGTTTTTT
size: .
V: TRBV7-2
D: .
J: TRBJ1-4

CDR3: CASSVTSGGPYEQYF
DNA: TGCGCCAGCAGCGTGACTAGCGGGGGCCCTTACGAGCAGTACTTC
size: few
V: TRBV10-1
D: TRBD2
J: TRBJ2-7

CDR3: CASSPTATVTQETQYF
DNA: TGTGCCAGCAGCCCCACGGCGACCGTGACCCAAGAGACCCAGTACTTC
size: many
V: TRBV7-2
D: .
J: TRBJ2-5

CDR3: CASSSARAGANVLTF
DNA: TGTGCCAGCTCATCGGCGAGGGCCGGGGCCAACGTCCTGACTTTC
size: few
V: TRBV6-6
D: .
J: TRBJ2-6

CDR3: CASALTGGQDFYGYTF
DNA: TGTGCCAGCGCATTAACAGGGGGCCAAGACTTCTATGGCTACACCTTC
size: few
V: TRBV11-2
D: TRBD1
J: TRBJ1-2